These T cell receptor beta chains were read from a single sample in a study of shared T cell receptors in the human thymus. Generated by immunoSEQ multiplex PCR, the TCRdb table keeps only in-frame clones and is missing some. The sample holds hundreds of thousands of clones, approximately 78% seen once. The sample was also linked to a second study, of human thymus T cells.

The material sequenced was thymocytes. These receptors were taken from a boy under three years old with a congenital heart defect. Each CDR3 is given with its conserved first and last residue. D genes are given only for firm matches. A row's size may be missing; if present it is once, few, many or a size class.

v_call	d_call	j_call	clone_size	cdr3_nt	cdr3_aa
TRBV7-2	-	TRBJ2-3	-	TGTGCCAGCAGCCTAGGGTCACATGGACTCACAGATACGCAGTATTTT	CASSLGSHGLTDTQYF
TRBV18	TRBD1	TRBJ1-1	few	TGTGCCAGCTCACCACCTCAACAGGGGGCAGCGACTGAAGCTTTCTTT	CASSPPQQGAATEAFF
TRBV27	TRBD2	TRBJ2-1	-	TGTGCCAGCAGGGGGACTAGCGGGAGGGTAAGGGAGCAGTTCTTC	CASRGTSGRVREQFF
TRBV19	TRBD2	TRBJ2-3	-	TGTGCCAGTACCCCTGTAGCGGGAGCAGATACGCAGTATTTT	CASTPVAGADTQYF
TRBV4-3	-	TRBJ2-7	-	TGCGCCAGCAGCTTCCCATTCTCCTACGAGCAGTACTTC	CASSFPFSYEQYF
TRBV18	TRBD2	TRBJ2-2	-	TGTGCCAGCTCCCGGAGTAGCGGGAGGGCCGCCGTCGGGGAGCTGTTTTTT	CASSRSSGRAAVGELFF
TRBV7-9	-	TRBJ1-2	-	TGTGCCAGCAGCTTAGGTTTTAAGGGGAGACAGGCATCTAACTATGGCTACACCTTC	CASSLGFKGRQASNYGYTF
TRBV6-4	-	TRBJ2-7	-	TGTGCCAGTTTTTACTCTGACTTCTCCCACGAGCAGTACTTC	CASFYSDFSHEQYF
TRBV10-3	TRBD1	TRBJ1-5	-	TGTGCCATCAGTGACGGGCCCCCAGGGGGTCAGCCCCAGCATTTT	CAISDGPPGGQPQHF
TRBV18	TRBD1	TRBJ2-2	-	TGTGCCAGCTCACCGTCAGGACAGGGACCCGGGGAGCTGTTTTTT	CASSPSGQGPGELFF
TRBV5-1	TRBD2	TRBJ2-1	-	TGCGCCAGCAGCTTGGGGAGACTAGCGGGGCGCAATGAGCAGTTCTTC	CASSLGRLAGRNEQFF
TRBV14	TRBD2	TRBJ2-1	-	TGTGCCAGCAGCCATGGGGAACTAGCGGGAGAAGCGGGGGCCAATGAGCAGTTCTTC	CASSHGELAGEAGANEQFF
TRBV5-4	-	TRBJ1-1	-	TGTGCCAGCAGCAATGGGGGACACTCGCGAAACACTGAAGCTTTCTTT	CASSNGGHSRNTEAFF
TRBV15	TRBD1	TRBJ2-4	-	TGTGCCACCAGCAGATACCCCCTGCCCCGGGACAGGGAGGCCAAAAACATTCAGTACTTC	CATSRYPLPRDREAKNIQYF
TRBV28	-	TRBJ1-2	-	TGTGCCAGCAGTTTCATGCCACAGACGTCCAATGGCTACACCTTC	CASSFMPQTSNGYTF
TRBV4-2	-	TRBJ2-3	-	TGTGCCAGCAGCCCAATCGGGAGCCCAGATACGCAGTATTTT	CASSPIGSPDTQYF
TRBV27	-	TRBJ2-7	-	TGTGCCAGCAGTTCACACTTTTGGAGGAGCTACGAGCAGTACTTC	CASSSHFWRSYEQYF
TRBV14	-	TRBJ1-2	-	TGTGCCAGCAGGGGCAGCCGATATGGCTACACCTTC	CASRGSRYGYTF